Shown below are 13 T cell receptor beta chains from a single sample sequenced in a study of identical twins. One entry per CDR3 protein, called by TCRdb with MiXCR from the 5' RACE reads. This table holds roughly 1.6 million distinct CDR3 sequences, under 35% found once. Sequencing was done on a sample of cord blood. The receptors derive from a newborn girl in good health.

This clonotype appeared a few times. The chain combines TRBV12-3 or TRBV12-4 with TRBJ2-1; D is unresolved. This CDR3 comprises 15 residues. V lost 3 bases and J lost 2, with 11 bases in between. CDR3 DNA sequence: TGTGCCAGCAGTTTCGGTCCCCACCCCTACAATGAGCAGTTCTTC. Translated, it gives CASSFGPHPYNEQFF.

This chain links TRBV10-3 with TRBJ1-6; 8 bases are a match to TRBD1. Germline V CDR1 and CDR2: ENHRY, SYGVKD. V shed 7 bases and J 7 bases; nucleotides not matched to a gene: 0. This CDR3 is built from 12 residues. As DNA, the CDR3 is TGTGCCATCACAGGGGGCAATTCACCCCTCCACTTT. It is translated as CAITGGNSPLHF.

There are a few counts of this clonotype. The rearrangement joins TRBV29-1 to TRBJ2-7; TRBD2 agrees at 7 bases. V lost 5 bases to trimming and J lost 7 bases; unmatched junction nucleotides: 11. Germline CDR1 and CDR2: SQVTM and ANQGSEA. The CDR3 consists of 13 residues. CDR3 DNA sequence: TGCAGCGTTCGGGCGGGAGTTATAAATGAGCAGTACTTC. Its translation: CSVRAGVINEQYF.

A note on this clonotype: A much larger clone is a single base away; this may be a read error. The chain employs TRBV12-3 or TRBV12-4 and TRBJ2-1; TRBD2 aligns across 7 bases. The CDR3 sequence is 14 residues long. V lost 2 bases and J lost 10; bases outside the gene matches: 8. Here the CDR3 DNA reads TGTGCCAGCAGTTTATCGCGGGAGACCTACGAGCAGTTCTTC. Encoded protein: CASSLSRETYEQFF.

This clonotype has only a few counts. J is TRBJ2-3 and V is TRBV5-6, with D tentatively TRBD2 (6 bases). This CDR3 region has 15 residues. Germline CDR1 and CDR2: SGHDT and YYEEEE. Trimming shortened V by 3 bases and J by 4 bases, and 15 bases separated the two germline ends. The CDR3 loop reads CASSSPLAIPDTQYF. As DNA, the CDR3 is TGTGCCAGCAGCTCGCCCCTAGCGATTCCAGATACGCAGTATTTT.

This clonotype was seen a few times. In DNA form, the CDR3 reads TGTGCCAGCACCCCGATGGGGGGCGATTACGAGCAGTACTTC. Protein: CASTPMGGDYEQYF. The chain has TRBV6-5 and TRBJ2-5; tentatively, D is TRBD1 or TRBD2 (6 bases each). The end of the DNA aligns better with TRBJ2-7, so the J call may be wrong. The CDR3 runs 14 residues. The germline gives CDR1 MNHEY, CDR2 SVGAGI.

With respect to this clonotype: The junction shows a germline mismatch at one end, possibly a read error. CDR3 loop: CAGSGASTDTQYF. The CDR3, as DNA: TGCGCCGGCAGTGGGGCTAGCACAGATACGCAGTATTTT. V usage is TRBV5-1 and J usage is TRBJ2-3; maybe TRBD1 (5 bases). This CDR3 comprises 13 residues. CDR1 and CDR2 from the germline V gene are SGHRS and YFSETQ.

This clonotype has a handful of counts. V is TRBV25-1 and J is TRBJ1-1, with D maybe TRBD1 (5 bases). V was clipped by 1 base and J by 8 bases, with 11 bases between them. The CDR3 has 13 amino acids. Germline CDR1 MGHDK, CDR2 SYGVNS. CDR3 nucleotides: TGTGCCAGCAGTGAATTCGTTTGGGGGGAAGCTTTCTTT. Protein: CASSEFVWGEAFF.

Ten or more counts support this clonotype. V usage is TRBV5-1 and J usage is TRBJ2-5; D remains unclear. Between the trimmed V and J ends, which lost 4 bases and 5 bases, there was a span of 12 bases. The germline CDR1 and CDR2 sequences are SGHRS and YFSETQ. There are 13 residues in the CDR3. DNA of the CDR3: TGCGCCAGCAGCGCCGAAAGGGTTGAGACCCAGTACTTC. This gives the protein CASSAERVETQYF.

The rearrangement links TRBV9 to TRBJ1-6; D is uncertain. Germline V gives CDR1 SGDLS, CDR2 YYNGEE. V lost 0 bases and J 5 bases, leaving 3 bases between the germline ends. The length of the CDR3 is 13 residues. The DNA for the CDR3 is TGTGCCAGCAGCGTAGGACATAATTCACCCCTCCACTTT. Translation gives CASSVGHNSPLHF.

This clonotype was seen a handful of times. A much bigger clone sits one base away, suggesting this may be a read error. In nucleotides, the CDR3 is TGTGCCAGCAGTTTGAAGCCCTCCTACGAGCAGTACTTC. This translates into CASSLKPSYEQYF. The rearrangement uses TRBV27 and TRBJ2-7, with D unresolved. Trimming shortened V by 3 bases and J by 0 bases, and 6 bases separated the two germline ends. The germline V gene encodes CDR1 MNHEY and CDR2 SMNVEV (reference sequence). This CDR3 contains 13 residues.

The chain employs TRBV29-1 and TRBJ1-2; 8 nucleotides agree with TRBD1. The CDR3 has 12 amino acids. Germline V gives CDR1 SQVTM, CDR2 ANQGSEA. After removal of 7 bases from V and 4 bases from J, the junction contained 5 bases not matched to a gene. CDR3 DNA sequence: TGCAGCGACTCTACAGGGGGCTATGGCTACACCTTC. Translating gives CSDSTGGYGYTF.

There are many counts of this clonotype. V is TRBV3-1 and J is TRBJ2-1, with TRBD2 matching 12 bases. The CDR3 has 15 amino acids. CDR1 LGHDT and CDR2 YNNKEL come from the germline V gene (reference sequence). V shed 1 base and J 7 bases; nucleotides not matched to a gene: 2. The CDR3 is CASSQVLAGGNEQFF. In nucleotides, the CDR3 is TGTGCCAGCAGCCAAGTACTAGCGGGGGGAAATGAGCAGTTCTTC.